One sample yielded the 27 T cell receptor beta chains listed below, sequenced in a study of T cell repertoires in cytomegalovirus infection. Via MiXCR, TCRdb re-called the reads, giving one row per CDR3 protein. The data show roughly 100,000 distinct CDR3 sequences, with approximately 15% seen just once and approximately 7.9% held by the top ten. Sequencing was carried out using PBMCs. The source is a human donor in good health (CMV status not recorded). Some clones in this sample may be carry-over from other donors' samples.

The chain carries TRBV7-9 and TRBJ2-7; D remains unclear. Trimming shortened V by 5 bases and J by 3 bases, and 8 bases separated the two germline ends. The CDR3 has 12 amino acids. CDR1 and CDR2 (germline): SEHNR, FQNEAQ (reference sequence). The CDR3 loop is CASSGSGYEQYF. CDR3 nucleotide sequence: TGTGCCAGCAGCGGCTCGGGCTACGAGCAGTACTTC.

This chain connects TRBV20-1 to TRBJ2-5; D might be TRBD2 (5 bases). V gave up 5 bases and J gave up 1 base, with 8 bases separating them. Germline CDR1 and CDR2: DFQATT and SNEGSKA (reference sequence). The CDR3 extends over 12 amino acids. CDR3 loop: CSAPGVQETQYF. The CDR3 DNA reads as TGCAGTGCTCCCGGGGTCCAAGAGACCCAGTACTTC.

This clonotype was seen a few times. The chain couples TRBV28 to TRBJ1-3; 9 bases are a match to TRBD1. Unmatched junction bases numbered 4, after V lost 5 bases and J lost 2 bases. The CDR3 runs to 15 residues. Germline CDR1 is MDHEN and CDR2 is SYDVKM. CDR3 in DNA: TGTGCCAGCAGTGTACAGGGGGCTGCTGGAAACACCATATATTTT. It encodes CASSVQGAAGNTIYF. Complete variable domain (other parts from reference TRBV28 and TRBJ1-3): DVKVTQSSRYLVKRTGEKVFLECVQDMDHENMFWYRQDPGLGLRLIYFSYDVKMKEKGDIPEGYSVSREKKERFSLILESASTNQTSMYLCASSVQGAAGNTIYFGEGSWLTVV.

This clonotype was counted at least ten times. This chain uses TRBV7-2 with TRBJ2-2; D possibly corresponds to TRBD2 (5 bases). From germline, CDR1 is SGHTA and CDR2 FQGNSA. CDR3 length equals 14 residues. V was trimmed by 4 bases and J by 7 bases, leaving 13 bases between them. The CDR3, as DNA: TGTGCCAGCAGCTCCCGGTTCGAGGGCGGGGAGCTGTTTTTT. This sequence encodes CASSSRFEGGELFF.

This clonotype was recorded at least ten times. The chain joins TRBV7-2 to TRBJ2-2; 9 positions match TRBD2. V lost 5 bases to trimming and J lost 5 bases; unmatched junction nucleotides: 12. The CDR3 is 17 residues long. Germline lookup yields CDR1 SGHTA and CDR2 FQGNSA. The CDR3 loop reads CASSAVSGGRHTGELFF. Here the CDR3 DNA reads TGTGCCAGCAGCGCCGTTAGCGGGGGAAGGCATACCGGGGAGCTGTTTTTT.

There are a few counts of this clonotype. The V call is TRBV5-8, the J call TRBJ2-5; 7 nucleotides agree with TRBD2. The CDR3 consists of 14 residues. V lost 0 bases to trimming and J lost 4 bases; unmatched junction nucleotides: 3. The V gene's germline CDR1 is SGHTS and CDR2 YDEGEE. The CDR3 spells CASSLVPGGETQYF. The CDR3 bases are TGTGCCAGCAGCTTGGTACCGGGGGGAGAGACCCAGTACTTC.

This clonotype was observed at least ten times. This chain links TRBV7-3 with TRBJ2-2; no reliable D call. The CDR3 runs to 14 residues. Germline CDR1 SGHTA, CDR2 FQGTGA. V lost 5 bases and J 5 bases, leaving 12 bases between the germline ends. The CDR3, as DNA: TGTGCCAGCAGCGCACAACAACTAACCGGGGAGCTGTTTTTT. Translated, it gives CASSAQQLTGELFF. Based on the CDR3 plus reference TRBV7-3 and TRBJ2-2, the full variable domain is GAGVSQTPSNKVTEKGKYVELRCDPISGHTALYWYRQSLGQGPEFLIYFQGTGAADDSGLPNDRFFAVRPEGSVSTLKIQRTERGDSAVYLCASSAQQLTGELFFGEGSRLTVL.

The chain combines TRBV7-6 with TRBJ1-1; tentative D call: TRBD1 (5 bases). The CDR3 covers 14 residues. V lost 6 bases and J lost 6, with 17 bases in between. The germline V gene encodes CDR1 SGHVS and CDR2 FNYEAQ. CDR3 DNA: TGTGCCAGCAGGCCCCTTGGGGGTCGAGCTGAAGCTTTCTTT. Encoded protein: CASRPLGGRAEAFF.

The table lists this clonotype with many counts. V gene TRBV7-2 combines with J gene TRBJ1-1, with D perhaps matching TRBD1 (6 bases). Germline V CDR1 and CDR2: SGHTA, FQGNSA. V was pared by 7 bases and J by 1 base, with 16 bases between. The CDR3 runs to 15 residues. For the CDR3, the DNA is TGTGCCAGCACCAAAGGGGGTAAGGCGAACACTGAAGCTTTCTTT. Translation: CASTKGGKANTEAFF.

This clonotype was counted many times. The rearrangement uses TRBV7-9 and TRBJ1-1; D gene ambiguous. The CDR3 totals 12 residues. The V end was cut by 5 bases, the J end by 8 bases, with 12 bases between. Germline V gene sequence: CDR1 SEHNR, CDR2 FQNEAQ (reference sequence). The DNA of the CDR3 is TGTGCCAGCAGCCCTAGTCCTACCGAAGCTTTCTTT. The encoded protein is CASSPSPTEAFF.

In regard to this clonotype: A much larger clone differs from this one at a single base, so this may be a read error. V and J are TRBV12-3 or TRBV12-4 and TRBJ2-1; D might be TRBD2 (5 bases). The CDR3 consists of 15 residues. The CDR3 is CAGSPSRLRLDEQFF. In DNA, the CDR3 is TGTGCCGGCAGTCCTAGTCGACTACGGCTTGATGAGCAGTTCTTC.

This clonotype was seen ten or more times. The chain carries TRBV7-2 and TRBJ1-3, with D unclear. This CDR3 region has 15 residues. The V end was cut by 4 bases, the J end by 4 bases, with 14 bases between. Germline-derived CDR1 and CDR2 are SGHTA and FQGNSA. CDR3 sequence: CASSSSVAPGNTIYF. The CDR3 DNA sequence: TGTGCCAGCAGCTCGAGCGTAGCCCCGGGAAACACCATATATTTT.

The V and J genes are TRBV20-1 and TRBJ2-7, with 13 positions matching TRBD2. Germline V lookup: CDR1 DFQATT, CDR2 SNEGSKA (reference sequence). The CDR3 loop spans 16 amino acids. V dropped 5 bases and J dropped 0; count of bases not matched to a gene: 7. CDR3 amino acids: CSAEQRTSGGSYEQYF. CDR3 coding DNA: TGCAGTGCTGAACAGAGGACTAGCGGGGGCTCCTACGAGCAGTACTTC.

This clonotype was counted many times. V is TRBV7-2 and J is TRBJ2-7; D gene ambiguous. Looked up from germline, CDR1 is SGHTA and CDR2 is FQGNSA. This CDR3 is built from 13 residues. With 3 bases removed from V and 2 bases from J, the gap between germline ends came to 8 bases. The CDR3 region is CASSFQPTYEQYF. The CDR3 coding sequence is TGTGCCAGCAGCTTCCAGCCCACCTACGAGCAGTACTTC. Looking up the rest from reference TRBV7-2 and TRBJ2-7 gives the full variable domain: GAGVSQSPSNKVTEKGKDVELRCDPISGHTALYWYRQSLGQGLEFLIYFQGNSAPDKSGLPSDRFSAERTGGSVSTLTIQRTQQEDSAVYLCASSFQPTYEQYFGPGTRLTVT.

This clonotype was observed a few times. The rearrangement joins TRBV20-1 to TRBJ2-7; weak D call: TRBD2 (6 bases). This CDR3 contains 12 residues. In germline, CDR1 is DFQATT, CDR2 SNEGSKA (reference sequence). V lost 3 bases and J 3 bases, leaving 9 bases between the germline ends. The CDR3 spells CSARGGVYEQYF. DNA for the CDR3: TGCAGTGCTAGGGGGGGAGTCTACGAGCAGTACTTC.

The rearrangement links TRBV7-3 to TRBJ2-6; D unclear. This CDR3 region has 17 residues. The germline V gene has CDR1 SGHTA and CDR2 FQGTGA. The V end was cut by 1 base, the J end by 0 bases, with 10 bases between. The CDR3 reads CASSLNPINSGANVLTF. The CDR3, as DNA: TGTGCCAGCAGCTTAAACCCTATAAACTCTGGGGCCAACGTCCTGACTTTC.

A few counts support this clonotype. This chain links TRBV20-1 with TRBJ1-4; possible D gene TRBD1, 6 bases. The CDR3 contains 17 residues. V gave up 0 bases and J gave up 5 bases, with 19 bases separating them. Germline assignment: CDR1 DFQATT and CDR2 SNEGSKA (reference sequence). This CDR3 reads CSARDRGPRGGNEKLFF. DNA of the CDR3: TGCAGTGCTAGAGATCGGGGCCCCAGGGGTGGCAATGAAAAACTGTTTTTT.

The chain links TRBV6-1 to TRBJ1-2; tentative D call: TRBD1 (6 bases). CDR1 is MNHNS, CDR2 SASEGT, per germline. Trimming cost V 5 bases and J 8 bases, with 18 bases left between them. This CDR3 spans 14 amino acids. The DNA for the CDR3 is TGTGCCAGCAGTTATCAACCGGGACACCCAGGCTACACCTTC. Translating it yields CASSYQPGHPGYTF.

This sequence joins TRBV20-1 and TRBJ2-5, with a tentative D call TRBD2 (7 bases). Trimming cost V 5 bases and J 5 bases, with 15 bases left between them. This CDR3 is built from 13 residues. Looked up from germline, CDR1 is DFQATT and CDR2 is SNEGSKA (reference sequence). CDR3 in DNA: TGCAGTGCTCCTGGGGGGGCCGGTGAGACCCAGTACTTC. Its translation is CSAPGGAGETQYF.

This clonotype was observed many times. The chain recombines TRBV20-1 with TRBJ1-1; 7 bases are shared with TRBD1. After removal of 6 bases from V and 4 bases from J, the junction contained 8 bases not matched to a gene. In germline, CDR1 is DFQATT, CDR2 SNEGSKA (reference sequence). There are 13 residues in the CDR3. This CDR3 reads CSAPRQGGTEAFF. The CDR3 region has the DNA TGCAGTGCCCCGAGACAGGGCGGCACTGAAGCTTTCTTT.

In this sample, this clonotype turned up many times. The rearrangement links TRBV11-2 to TRBJ2-5, with D tentatively TRBD2 (5 bases). The ends were cut back, 5 bases at V and 0 bases at J, with 7 bases in the middle. CDR1 is SGHAT, CDR2 FQNNGV, per germline. The CDR3 totals 13 residues. This CDR3 is CASSPDYQETQYF. The CDR3 nucleotides are TGTGCCAGCAGCCCGGACTACCAAGAGACCCAGTACTTC.

This sequence joins TRBV20-1 and TRBJ1-1; D may be TRBD1 (5 bases). Trimming took 2 bases from V and 1 from J, leaving 5 bases between them. The V gene's germline CDR1 is DFQATT and CDR2 SNEGSKA (reference sequence). The CDR3 extends over 12 amino acids. CDR3 region: CSARRGNTEAFF. In DNA, the CDR3 is TGCAGTGCTAGAAGGGGGAACACTGAAGCTTTCTTT.

This clonotype was counted ten times or more. The rearrangement uses TRBV12-3 or TRBV12-4 and TRBJ2-7, with 7 positions matching TRBD1. V was clipped by 6 bases and J by 7 bases; unmatched bases: 3. There are 11 residues in the CDR3. The CDR3 reads CASRAQGEQYF. Written as DNA, the CDR3 is TGTGCCAGCAGGGCACAGGGGGAGCAGTACTTC.

Only one count was recorded for this clonotype. The rearrangement uses TRBV5-1 and TRBJ1-1; TRBD1 is a possible D gene (5 bases). The germline V and J ends were trimmed by 0 bases and 11 bases, with 14 bases remaining between them. This CDR3 contains 13 residues. Germline-derived CDR1 and CDR2 are SGHRS and YFSETQ. The CDR3: CASSLDLGGDAFF. CDR3 sequence (DNA): TGCGCCAGCAGCTTGGACCTGGGGGGTGACGCTTTCTTT.

This clonotype was picked up a small number of times. The chain combines TRBV5-1 with TRBJ2-1; 12 bases align to TRBD2. Germline assignment: CDR1 SGHRS and CDR2 YFSETQ. This CDR3 is 17 amino acids long. Trimming removed 0 bases from V and 3 bases from J; junction bases left unmatched: 4. For the CDR3, the DNA is TGCGCCAGCAGCTTGGCGCTAGCGGGGGGGGTCTACAATGAGCAGTTCTTC. Translation gives CASSLALAGGVYNEQFF.

This clonotype has a count of ten or more. The gene calls are TRBV20-1 and TRBJ1-2; D ambiguous. The CDR3 extends over 12 amino acids. Germline V CDR1 and CDR2: DFQATT, SNEGSKA (reference sequence). V was cut by 6 bases and J by 4 bases, with 12 bases left in between. CDR3 coding DNA: TGCAGTGCCAATGCAGAGGTCTATGGCTACACCTTC. This codes for CSANAEVYGYTF.

The table lists this clonotype with many counts. The chain joins TRBV7-2 to TRBJ2-4; TRBD2 aligns across 7 bases. Germline loops: CDR1 SGHTA, CDR2 FQGNSA. V lost 9 bases and J lost 9; bases outside the gene matches: 17. This CDR3 region has 15 residues. The chain's CDR3 is CASASGDTIRGIQYF. In DNA form, the CDR3 reads TGTGCCAGTGCAAGCGGGGATACTATCCGGGGCATTCAGTACTTC.